This is a list of T cell receptor beta chains from one sample in a study of identical twins. TCRdb fed the 5' RACE reads into MiXCR, producing one record per CDR3 protein. The sample holds more than 1.5 million distinct CDR3 sequences; around 33% are singletons and the top ten take about 0.27%. Sequencing was performed on cord blood. Receptor source: a newborn girl in good health. Both conserved end residues are part of each CDR3. A D gene is named only where the DNA matches it firmly. Clone size is shown for a subset of rows, as once, few, many or a class of expanded clone.

clone_size	d_call	v_call	j_call	cdr3_aa	cdr3_nt
once	-	TRBV5-1	TRBJ2-1	CASSLVGEPYNEQFF	TGCGCCAGCAGCTTGGTGGGGGAACCCTACAATGAGCAGTTCTTC
-	-	TRBV7-2	TRBJ1-2	CASSPQSGGAGYGYTF	TGTGCCAGCAGCCCCCAGTCTGGGGGGGCAGGCTATGGCTACACCTTC
-	TRBD1	TRBV20-1	TRBJ2-2	CSARSGGAGELFF	TGCAGTGCTAGGTCAGGGGGCGCCGGGGAGCTGTTTTTT
once	TRBD2	TRBV11-2	TRBJ2-5	CASSLGLAGVREQYF	TGTGCCAGCAGCTTGGGACTAGCGGGAGTGAGGGAGCAGTACTTC
many	-	TRBV7-2	TRBJ1-4	CASSLWWDTNEKLFF	TGTGCCAGCAGCTTATGGTGGGACACCAATGAAAAACTGTTTTTT
-	-	TRBV20-1	TRBJ2-7	CSAKTGIYEQYF	TGCAGTGCTAAAACAGGGATTTACGAGCAGTACTTC
-	TRBD2	TRBV20-1	TRBJ2-1	CSARTGLAGLNEQFF	TGCAGTGCTAGAACGGGACTAGCGGGACTCAATGAGCAGTTCTTC
-	TRBD2	TRBV7-2	TRBJ2-7	CASSLGETSGRKQYF	TGTGCCAGCAGCTTAGGGGAGACTAGCGGGAGGAAGCAGTACTTC
-	-	TRBV2	TRBJ2-1	CATWDPYNEQFF	TGTGCCACTTGGGACCCTTACAATGAGCAGTTCTTC
-	-	TRBV4-2	TRBJ2-3	CASSQARPGLSTDTQYF	TGTGCCAGCAGCCAAGCACGTCCGGGACTGAGCACAGATACGCAGTATTTT
-	TRBD1	TRBV29-1	TRBJ1-4	CSVKTGNEKLFF	TGCAGCGTTAAGACAGGGAATGAAAAACTGTTTTTT
few	TRBD1	TRBV20-1	TRBJ2-3	CSARPGQGFTDTQYF	TGCAGTGCCAGGCCGGGACAGGGGTTCACAGATACGCAGTATTTT
-	-	TRBV27	TRBJ2-5	CASSSTGNWETQYF	TGTGCCAGCAGTTCTACAGGGAATTGGGAGACCCAGTACTTC
few	-	TRBV6-1	TRBJ2-1	CASSELVGSSYNEQFF	TGTGCCAGCAGTGAACTTGTCGGGAGCTCCTACAATGAGCAGTTCTTC
few	-	TRBV15	TRBJ2-3	CATSRGAGTDTQYF	TGTGCCACCAGCAGAGGGGCAGGAACAGATACGCAGTATTTT
-	TRBD1	TRBV28	TRBJ2-5	CASSFGGTGRKTQYF	TGTGCCAGCAGTTTTGGGGGGACAGGTCGAAAGACCCAGTACTTC
few	-	TRBV20-1	TRBJ1-5	CSATKGGQPQHF	TGCAGTGCTACAAAGGGTGGGCAGCCCCAGCATTTT
-	TRBD2	TRBV7-2	TRBJ2-3	CASSYRGLAADTQYF	TGTGCCAGCAGCTACCGTGGACTAGCAGCAGATACGCAGTATTTT
few	TRBD1	TRBV9	TRBJ2-7	CASSAFGTGFNEQYF	TGTGCCAGCAGCGCCTTTGGGACAGGGTTTAACGAGCAGTACTTC
-	TRBD1	TRBV15	TRBJ2-1	CATSRDSTGDNEQFF	TGTGCCACCAGCAGAGATTCGACAGGGGACAATGAGCAGTTCTTC
-	-	TRBV13	TRBJ2-1	CASSLRGPQETQFF	TGTGCCAGCAGCTTAAGGGGTCCCCAAGAGACCCAGTTCTTC
few	-	TRBV9	TRBJ2-1	CASSVTQSYNEQFF	TGTGCCAGCAGCGTAACACAGTCCTACAATGAGCAGTTCTTC
-	TRBD1	TRBV24-1	TRBJ2-3	CATSDRDRGGTDTQYF	TGTGCCACCAGTGACAGGGACAGGGGTGGAACAGATACGCAGTATTTT
-	-	TRBV4-1	TRBJ1-6	CASSQEGRGGGNSPLHF	TGCGCCAGCAGCCAAGAAGGGCGCGGTGGGGGCAATTCACCCCTCCACTTT
-	-	TRBV20-1	TRBJ2-7	CSAPRWISSYEQYF	TGCAGTGCTCCTAGGTGGATAAGCTCCTACGAGCAGTACTTC
few	-	TRBV6-2/TRBV6-3	TRBJ2-3	CASSYPLGRGTDTQYF	TGTGCCAGCAGTTACCCCCTCGGCAGAGGCACAGATACGCAGTATTTT
few	-	TRBV11-2	TRBJ2-5	CASSLFPRGGRRETQYF	TGTGCCAGCAGCTTATTCCCTCGTGGGGGTAGAAGAGAGACCCAGTACTTC
-	TRBD2	TRBV19	TRBJ2-1	CASSISLAGPYNEQFF	TGTGCCAGTAGTATCAGTCTAGCGGGTCCTTACAATGAGCAGTTCTTC
few	-	TRBV7-2	TRBJ1-1	CASSLVPGPLEAFF	TGTGCCAGCAGCTTAGTCCCAGGGCCTCTTGAAGCTTTCTTT
few	-	TRBV14	TRBJ2-7	CASSQEGPGYEQYF	TGTGCCAGCAGCCAAGAAGGCCCCGGCTACGAGCAGTACTTC
few	-	TRBV20-1	TRBJ2-7	CSARNRETYEQYF	TGCAGTGCTAGAAACAGGGAAACCTACGAGCAGTACTTC
few	TRBD1	TRBV6-6	TRBJ1-2	CASSSDRGSRGYTF	TGTGCCAGCAGCTCGGACAGGGGTTCGCGTGGCTACACCTTC
few	-	TRBV20-1	TRBJ2-7	CSASGASYNEQYF	TGCAGTGCTAGCGGCGCATCCTACAATGAGCAGTACTTC
few	TRBD2	TRBV20-1	TRBJ2-1	CSAQTSLNPGLFYNEQFF	TGCAGTGCTCAGACCTCCTTAAACCCGGGACTATTCTACAATGAGCAGTTCTTC
few	-	TRBV20-1	TRBJ2-7	CSARGRARAAYEQYF	TGCAGTGCTAGGGGAAGAGCCAGGGCCGCCTACGAGCAGTACTTC
-	TRBD2	TRBV20-1	TRBJ2-1	CSAVSGGAYYNEQFF	TGCAGTGCTGTCAGCGGGGGGGCTTACTACAATGAGCAGTTCTTC
few	-	TRBV4-2	TRBJ1-6	CASSQAAGALNSPLHF	TGTGCCAGCAGCCAAGCCGCAGGGGCCCTAAATTCACCCCTCCACTTT
few	TRBD2	TRBV9	TRBJ2-1	CASSVDGLAGDEQFF	TGTGCCAGCAGCGTAGATGGACTAGCGGGGGATGAGCAGTTCTTC
-	TRBD2	TRBV4-1	TRBJ2-1	CASGSGRYNEQFF	TGCGCCAGCGGTAGCGGGAGATACAATGAGCAGTTCTTC
few	-	TRBV6-1	TRBJ1-2	CASSEYSGYTF	TGTGCCAGCAGTGAATATTCTGGCTACACCTTC
-	TRBD2	TRBV20-1	TRBJ2-5	CSARTSKKVNEQYF	TGCAGTGCTAGGACTAGCAAGAAGGTCAATGAGCAGTACTTC
-	TRBD1	TRBV15	TRBJ1-1	CATSRDRALGGTEAFF	TGTGCCACCAGCAGGGACAGGGCCCTTGGTGGCACTGAAGCTTTCTTT
-	-	TRBV10-3	TRBJ2-1	CAIRRDSSYNEQFF	TGTGCCATCAGGCGGGACAGCTCCTACAATGAGCAGTTCTTC
-	TRBD2	TRBV5-1	TRBJ2-7	CAGSSGLAYSYEQYF	TGCGCCGGCAGCTCGGGACTAGCTTATTCCTACGAGCAGTACTTC
-	-	TRBV11-2	TRBJ2-7	CASSLDLFSEQYF	TGTGCCAGCAGCTTAGATCTCTTCTCCGAGCAGTACTTC
-	-	TRBV20-1	TRBJ1-1	CSARGQVNTEAFF	TGCAGTGCTAGGGGGCAGGTGAACACTGAAGCTTTCTTT
-	-	TRBV25-1	TRBJ1-4	CASRAGNNEKLFF	TGTGCCAGCAGGGCGGGGAATAATGAAAAACTGTTTTTT
few	TRBD1	TRBV7-2	TRBJ2-6	CASSSPGTASSGANVLTF	TGTGCCAGCAGCTCTCCCGGGACAGCGAGCTCTGGGGCCAACGTCCTGACTTTC
once	TRBD2	TRBV5-8	TRBJ2-1	CASSPWWGLEINEQFF	TGTGCCAGCAGCCCCTGGTGGGGACTAGAGATTAATGAGCAGTTCTTC
few	-	TRBV6-2/TRBV6-3	TRBJ1-2	CASSRDIHGYTF	TGTGCCAGCAGCCGGGACATTCATGGCTACACCTTC
many	TRBD2	TRBV9	TRBJ2-1	CASSVGTRTYNEQFF	TGTGCCAGCAGCGTGGGGACTAGGACCTACAATGAGCAGTTCTTC
-	TRBD1	TRBV20-1	TRBJ1-2	CSADRGYGYTF	TGCAGTGCTGACAGGGGCTATGGCTACACCTTC
-	-	TRBV19	TRBJ1-2	CASSIGRYYGYTF	TGTGCCAGTAGTATAGGGCGGTACTATGGCTACACCTTC
-	-	TRBV20-1	TRBJ2-3	CSVRELGRTDTQYF	TGCAGTGTTAGAGAATTGGGACGCACAGATACGCAGTATTTT
-	-	TRBV19	TRBJ1-1	CASSTGHMNTEAFF	TGTGCCAGTAGTACCGGACACATGAACACTGAAGCTTTCTTT
once	-	TRBV5-1	TRBJ2-6	CASSLGSLSGANVLTF	TGCGCCAGCAGCTTGGGCAGCCTCTCTGGGGCCAACGTCCTGACTTTC